This TCR beta chain originates from a study of T cell responses to AZD1222 COVID-19 vaccine. This table comes from immunoSEQ multiplex PCR, and its TCRdb copy is limited to in-frame clones, with some not included. The repertoire holds more than 90,000 clones, with 70% to 90% as singletons. This clonotype was obtained from an adult in good health. Specimen: peripheral blood, collected on day 0 of AZD1222 vaccination.

The CDR3 spells CASSLHTEAFF. In DNA form, the CDR3 reads TGTGCCAGCAGCTTACACACTGAAGCTTTCTTT. The genes are TRBV7-9 and TRBJ1-1; no definite D call. This CDR3 contains 11 residues. Germline values: CDR1 SEHNR, CDR2 FQNEAQ (reference sequence). V shed 2 bases and J shed 3 bases, with 1 base lying between them.